The sequence of this T cell receptor beta chain was determined in a study of cytomegalovirus exposure and HLA in healthy donors. Study results and limitations: Most TCR sequences were uncommon, yet certain public TCRs appeared in many donors. According to the study, about 180 TCR beta chains were cytomegalovirus-associated.

PCR primers comprised 60 Vbeta and 13 Jbeta primers. TCRdb keeps only in-frame clones here, not all; method: immunoSEQ multiplex PCR. The sample carries around 200,000 clones, 60% to 80% recorded once. Comment on this clone: Its specificity is unknown.

The sequencing sample was made of PBMCs. The receptor's source is a female donor in good health and CMV-seronegative.

This CDR3 is CASSPSGTGGFDQPQHF. CDR3 bases: TGCGCCAGCAGCCCATCAGGGACAGGGGGTTTTGATCAGCCCCAGCATTTT. The genes are TRBV4-1 and TRBJ1-5, with TRBD1 matching over 11 bases. The CDR3 sequence is 17 residues long. The junction had 10 bases not matched to a gene; V was cut back by 4 bases and J by 5 bases. In germline, CDR1 is MGHRA, CDR2 YSYEKL.